Listed below are T cell receptor beta chains from one sample, sequenced in a study of regulatory T cells in long-lasting Graves disease. TCRdb analysed the multiplex PCR reads with MiXCR anew, one entry per CDR3 protein. The sample lists roughly 610,000 distinct CDR3 sequences, roughly a sixth occurring once. This same sample was also taken into another study, of T cells in Graves' hyperthyroidism and ophthalmopathy.

The sequencing here drew on peripheral blood mononuclear cells (PBMCs), taken at new diagnosis, from a patient treated with antithyroid drugs. These receptor sequences come from a young man with Graves disease. Each CDR3 is given with its conserved first and last residue. Fields, in order: V gene, J gene, clone size, D gene, CDR3 protein, CDR3 DNA. D genes are given only for firm matches. Size is stated for part of the rows, as once, few or many counts, or as a class when the clone is expanded.

v_call: TRBV3-1
j_call: TRBJ1-6
clone_size: -
d_call: -
cdr3_aa: CASSHGYGTLHF
cdr3_nt: TGTGCCAGCAGCCACGGTTACGGGACCCTCCACTTT

v_call: TRBV7-3
j_call: TRBJ2-5
clone_size: -
d_call: -
cdr3_aa: CVSSRTRRETQYF
cdr3_nt: TGTGTCAGCAGCCGGACCCGCCGGGAGACCCAGTACTTC

v_call: TRBV4-1
j_call: TRBJ1-4
clone_size: few
d_call: -
cdr3_aa: CASSQVGVPDEKLFF
cdr3_nt: TGCGCCAGCAGCCAAGTTGGGGTACCGGATGAAAAACTGTTTTTT

v_call: TRBV29-1
j_call: TRBJ2-3
clone_size: few
d_call: TRBD2
cdr3_aa: CSVRLAGSASTDTQYF
cdr3_nt: TGCAGCGTCCGACTAGCGGGGTCGGCTAGCACAGATACGCAGTATTTT

v_call: TRBV12-3/TRBV12-4
j_call: TRBJ1-2
clone_size: many
d_call: -
cdr3_aa: CASSLGGRGALYGYTF
cdr3_nt: TGTGCCAGCAGCCTCGGAGGGCGGGGGGCCCTCTATGGCTACACCTTC

v_call: TRBV9
j_call: TRBJ2-7
clone_size: few
d_call: -
cdr3_aa: CASSVEGKGLIYEQYF
cdr3_nt: TGTGCCAGCAGCGTAGAAGGAAAGGGGTTAATCTACGAGCAGTACTTC

v_call: TRBV28
j_call: TRBJ2-2
clone_size: many
d_call: -
cdr3_aa: CASRTGTGELFF
cdr3_nt: TGTGCCAGCAGAACCGGGACCGGGGAGCTGTTTTTT

v_call: TRBV5-4
j_call: TRBJ2-7
clone_size: -
d_call: TRBD1
cdr3_aa: CASSPLGQGDYEQYF
cdr3_nt: TGTGCCAGCAGCCCATTGGGACAGGGGGACTACGAGCAGTACTTC

v_call: TRBV6-9
j_call: TRBJ1-1
clone_size: many
d_call: -
cdr3_aa: CASSYSYRMNTEAFF
cdr3_nt: TGTGCCAGCAGTTACTCTTACAGGATGAACACTGAAGCTTTCTTT

v_call: TRBV19
j_call: TRBJ2-1
clone_size: few
d_call: TRBD1
cdr3_aa: CASTIGGTGISGEQFF
cdr3_nt: TGTGCCAGTACAATAGGCGGGACAGGGATTTCGGGCGAGCAGTTCTTC

v_call: TRBV20-1
j_call: TRBJ2-7
clone_size: many
d_call: -
cdr3_aa: CSAIGGGFYEQYF
cdr3_nt: TGCAGTGCTATTGGGGGAGGTTTCTACGAGCAGTACTTC

v_call: TRBV28
j_call: TRBJ2-7
clone_size: many
d_call: -
cdr3_aa: CASYRGGREQYF
cdr3_nt: TGTGCCAGCTACAGGGGAGGAAGGGAGCAGTACTTC

v_call: TRBV19
j_call: TRBJ2-5
clone_size: few
d_call: -
cdr3_aa: CASSMGDSVGTQYF
cdr3_nt: TGTGCCAGTAGTATGGGGGACTCCGTGGGGACCCAGTACTTC

v_call: TRBV12-3/TRBV12-4
j_call: TRBJ1-2
clone_size: -
d_call: TRBD1
cdr3_aa: CASSVRGIPVYGYTF
cdr3_nt: TGTGCCAGCAGTGTCAGGGGGATTCCTGTCTATGGCTACACCTTC

v_call: TRBV12-5
j_call: TRBJ2-3
clone_size: -
d_call: TRBD2
cdr3_aa: CASGFSLLAGTDLVSTDTQYF
cdr3_nt: TGTGCTAGTGGTTTTTCCCTACTAGCGGGAACGGACTTAGTTAGCACAGATACGCAGTATTTT

v_call: TRBV20-1
j_call: TRBJ2-5
clone_size: -
d_call: TRBD1
cdr3_aa: CSARGGQGVEETQYF
cdr3_nt: TGCAGTGCTAGAGGGGGACAGGGGGTCGAAGAGACCCAGTACTTC

v_call: TRBV15
j_call: TRBJ1-4
clone_size: few
d_call: -
cdr3_aa: CATSRVRYPTNEKLFF
cdr3_nt: TGTGCCACCAGCAGGGTCAGGTACCCGACTAATGAAAAACTGTTTTTT

v_call: TRBV5-1
j_call: TRBJ1-2
clone_size: -
d_call: TRBD1
cdr3_aa: CASSAGQFNTYGYTF
cdr3_nt: TGCGCCAGCAGCGCGGGACAGTTCAATACCTATGGCTACACCTTC

v_call: TRBV5-1
j_call: TRBJ2-7
clone_size: -
d_call: TRBD2
cdr3_aa: CASSLGGGERDYYEQYF
cdr3_nt: TGCGCCAGCAGCTTGGGGGGCGGGGAGCGGGATTACTACGAGCAGTACTTC

v_call: TRBV2
j_call: TRBJ1-1
clone_size: -
d_call: -
cdr3_aa: CASSATSTATEAFF
cdr3_nt: TGTGCCAGCAGTGCAACCTCGACAGCTACGGAAGCTTTCTTT

v_call: TRBV10-1
j_call: TRBJ2-7
clone_size: -
d_call: -
cdr3_aa: CASSPGLSGSYEQYF
cdr3_nt: TGCGCCAGCAGTCCAGGGTTGAGTGGGTCCTACGAGCAGTACTTC

v_call: TRBV2
j_call: TRBJ2-7
clone_size: -
d_call: TRBD1
cdr3_aa: CASRSPGQGFPPYEQYF
cdr3_nt: TGTGCCAGCAGATCCCCGGGACAGGGGTTCCCCCCCTACGAGCAGTACTTC

v_call: TRBV7-9
j_call: TRBJ1-2
clone_size: -
d_call: TRBD1
cdr3_aa: CASSQAGTDANYGYTF
cdr3_nt: TGCGCCAGCAGCCAAGCGGGGACAGATGCTAACTATGGCTACACCTTC

v_call: TRBV20-1
j_call: TRBJ2-7
clone_size: few
d_call: TRBD1
cdr3_aa: CSARGRTGGRGTYEQYF
cdr3_nt: TGCAGTGCTAGAGGGAGAACAGGGGGCAGAGGAACCTACGAGCAGTACTTC

v_call: TRBV2
j_call: TRBJ1-5
clone_size: many
d_call: TRBD1
cdr3_aa: CASRRDRGRNQPQHF
cdr3_nt: TGTGCCAGCAGGAGAGACAGGGGACGCAATCAGCCCCAGCATTTT

v_call: TRBV6-5
j_call: TRBJ1-6
clone_size: -
d_call: -
cdr3_aa: CASSYSGVGSPLHF
cdr3_nt: TGTGCCAGCAGTTACTCGGGGGTTGGGTCACCCCTCCACTTT

v_call: TRBV10-3
j_call: TRBJ2-1
clone_size: -
d_call: -
cdr3_aa: CAISESTGYDEQFF
cdr3_nt: TGTGCCATCAGTGAGTCGACAGGTTACGATGAGCAGTTCTTC

v_call: TRBV24-1
j_call: TRBJ1-2
clone_size: -
d_call: TRBD1
cdr3_aa: CATSDGLRDRVWGYTF
cdr3_nt: TGTGCCACCAGTGATGGACTAAGGGACAGGGTATGGGGCTACACCTTC

v_call: TRBV6-1
j_call: TRBJ2-7
clone_size: -
d_call: -
cdr3_aa: CASSANTGYEQYF
cdr3_nt: TGTGCCAGCAGTGCAAATACGGGCTACGAGCAGTACTTC

v_call: TRBV9
j_call: TRBJ2-2
clone_size: few
d_call: -
cdr3_aa: CASSVGGGGTGELFF
cdr3_nt: TGTGCCAGCAGCGTTGGAGGGGGTGGCACCGGGGAGCTGTTTTTT

v_call: TRBV5-4
j_call: TRBJ2-7
clone_size: -
d_call: -
cdr3_aa: CASSLKGNEQYF
cdr3_nt: TGTGCCAGCAGCTTGAAGGGTAATGAGCAGTACTTC

v_call: TRBV5-1
j_call: TRBJ2-3
clone_size: -
d_call: TRBD2
cdr3_aa: CASSLGLSGEATDTQYF
cdr3_nt: TGCGCCAGCAGCTTGGGCCTAAGCGGGGAGGCCACAGATACGCAGTATTTT

v_call: TRBV3-1
j_call: TRBJ1-2
clone_size: many
d_call: -
cdr3_aa: CASSQRAVRWDYGYTF
cdr3_nt: TGTGCCAGCAGCCAAAGAGCCGTCCGGTGGGACTATGGCTACACCTTC

v_call: TRBV5-1
j_call: TRBJ2-3
clone_size: many
d_call: -
cdr3_aa: CASRQGDTQYF
cdr3_nt: TGCGCCAGCAGACAGGGAGATACGCAGTATTTT

v_call: TRBV19
j_call: TRBJ2-1
clone_size: -
d_call: TRBD1
cdr3_aa: CASSRGDREYNEQFF
cdr3_nt: TGTGCCAGTAGTAGGGGGGACAGGGAGTACAATGAGCAGTTCTTC

v_call: TRBV7-7
j_call: TRBJ2-1
clone_size: many
d_call: TRBD2
cdr3_aa: CASTGGRAYNEQFF
cdr3_nt: TGTGCTAGCACGGGCGGGAGGGCTTACAATGAGCAGTTCTTC

v_call: TRBV3-1
j_call: TRBJ1-1
clone_size: many
d_call: TRBD1
cdr3_aa: CASSQGQGATEAFF
cdr3_nt: TGTGCCAGCAGCCAGGGACAGGGGGCGACTGAAGCTTTCTTT

v_call: TRBV27
j_call: TRBJ2-7
clone_size: many
d_call: -
cdr3_aa: CASSAHYSYEQYF
cdr3_nt: TGTGCCAGCAGTGCCCATTACAGCTACGAGCAGTACTTC

v_call: TRBV5-1
j_call: TRBJ2-7
clone_size: many
d_call: -
cdr3_aa: CASSYGAAEQYF
cdr3_nt: TGCGCCAGCAGCTACGGCGCGGCCGAGCAGTACTTC

v_call: TRBV6-2/TRBV6-3
j_call: TRBJ1-2
clone_size: many
d_call: -
cdr3_aa: CASSFAATGGYTF
cdr3_nt: TGTGCCAGCAGTTTCGCCGCAACGGGGGGCTACACCTTC